This note documents a single T cell receptor (beta chain) sequence. Its target antigen remains unknown. No qualities accompany the bases; no much larger clone lies one base away. Library prep was done by 5' RACE. Sequencing relied on an Illumina HiSeq 2500. A second PCR of about 6 to 12 cycles was performed with a sample-barcoded 5' primer and a J-beta primer mix. A template-switch 5' adaptor carrying 12 random nucleotides introduced a unique molecular identifier onto each TCR beta cDNA molecule. Each sample yielded at least 3 million CDR3-containing paired-end reads. First-strand cDNA was synthesized from all RNA with the Mint cDNA synthesis kit, primed by a TRBC-specific oligonucleotide. Following uracil-DNA glycosylase treatment, a first 18-cycle PCR with universal primers M1SS and BC2_uni_R was performed on all cDNA. The paper's processing steps were these. For normalization, 1 million high-quality reads were randomly selected from each sample, with every read carrying a distinct molecular identifier. Instead of being binned into consensus sequences, reads with shared molecular identifiers were discarded. MiTCR, with a Q25 quality threshold and the strictest error-elimination algorithm, was used for CDR3 identification, clonotype clustering and error correction. Lower-bound total TCR beta diversity was estimated with a nonparametric unseen species model using Euler transformation. The public reads were reprocessed in TCRdb via fastp at Q25 and MiXCR, keeping in-frame beta chains. Each entry is one CDR3 protein sequence, shown with its most common DNA and genes. For this entry, the V and J calls and clone size follow TCRdb and not the study's own pipeline. Across this sample there are roughly 1.5 million distinct CDR3 sequences, with approximately 42% seen only once. Clones ranked in the top ten supply 4% of the sample.

The donors were around 39 Caucasian individuals from Russia, aged roughly 6 to 90 years, who were systemically healthy. Each donor gave 9 to 10 milliliters of peripheral blood, collected into EDTA-treated Vacutainer tubes. PBMCs were isolated by Ficoll-Paque density-gradient centrifugation, with at least 6 million obtained per sample. Trizol reagent was used to extract total RNA from the PBMCs, yielding at least 5.5 micrograms per sample. The percentages of naive CD45RAhigh/CD27high T cells were determined by flow cytometry on a PBMC aliquot from every donor. The entry originates in a study of blood T cells in healthy people across ages (dated by TCRdb to between 2015 and 2016). In terms of the full investigation: In model experiments, template switching captured roughly one uniquely barcoded TCR beta cDNA molecule for every two T cells. Age-related changes in TCR beta repertoire diversity were measured in the study by deep sequencing normalized with unique cDNA molecular identifiers. Four age groups were formed from the donors: young (average roughly 16 years), middle-aged (just under 40), aged (about 62) and long-lived (about 80). To avoid experimental bias, donors of different ages were distributed randomly across sequencing lanes. Two additional independent replicas of 1 million unique cDNA reads from the same blood draw were analyzed for two donors (one aged 18 to 30 and one aged 80 or older).

There are 16 amino acids in the CDR3, from cysteine to phenylalanine inclusive. Left in the record is the CDR3 DNA by itself, 48 bases read in frame from the first base. From a lookup of the germline V gene (reference sequence), CDR1 and CDR2 are MNHEY and SMNVEV. Beyond this particular receptor, the publication reports: The CMV infection status of donors was not known, potentially confounding age-related changes in expanded clonotypes. There was a strong correlation between observed TCR beta diversity and the percentage of naive T cells measured by flow cytometry. Compared with the aged group, more naive CD4+ T cells, fewer expanded clones and increased TCR diversity were shown by the long-lived group, suggesting age selection. As age increased, observed TCR beta diversity per million T cells dropped in a roughly linear way, and a significant reduction was already evident by age about 36. Bulk unsorted PBMC profiling prevented conclusive comparison of naive and antigen-experienced compartments. Estimates of total diversity based on one million sequenced T cells were considered lower bounds and underestimates.

This TCR was sampled from a woman aged 18 to 35 in good health. Sample: blood. The V gene is TRBV27 and the J gene is TRBJ2-1, and TRBD1 matches 7 of the central bases. The J call is doubtful: the DNA matches TRBJ2-7 better. The base sequence is TGTGCCAGCAGTTTACGGGGACAGAGCTCCTACAATGAGCAGTACTTC. Translation gives CASSLRGQSSYNEQYF.